Each of the 28 T cell receptor beta chains below was sequenced from the same sample in a study of blood T cell repertoires in COVID-19. The assay was immunoSEQ multiplex PCR, and TCRdb's table has in-frame clones only and misses some. Of approximately 200,000 clones listed, around nine tenths are singletons. The source material was PBMCs or T cells enriched from blood (not recorded which). The receptors stem from a woman aged 30 to 39 who had been exposed to COVID-19.

This chain uses TRBV10-3 with TRBJ2-5; 15 bases fit TRBD2. This CDR3 is 19 amino acids long. From germline, CDR1 is ENHRY and CDR2 SYGVKD. The ends lost 5 bases at V and 1 base at J; junction bases unmatched: 11. CDR3 amino acids: CAISTAGLAGGEPQETQYF. The CDR3 nucleotides read TGTGCCATCAGTACAGCGGGACTAGCGGGGGGAGAGCCCCAAGAGACCCAGTACTTC.

The CDR3 is CASSDYINQPQHF. The CDR3 DNA follows: TGTGCCAGCAGCGACTACATAAATCAGCCCCAGCATTTT. The chain employs TRBV7-2 and TRBJ1-5; D is unresolved. CDR1 and CDR2 from the germline V gene are SGHTA and FQGNSA. The CDR3 loop spans 13 amino acids. V gave up 5 bases and J gave up 4 bases, with 9 bases separating them.

The chain employs TRBV11-2 and TRBJ2-7; unclear D gene. Germline V CDR1 and CDR2: SGHAT, FQNNGV. V dropped 7 bases and J dropped 5 bases, with 18 bases sitting between them. This CDR3 is 14 amino acids long. In nucleotides, the CDR3 is TGTGCCAGCACCTCCCCCCGTCTGGCGGACGAGCAGTACTTC. Encoded protein: CASTSPRLADEQYF.

This clone appeared once. The chain couples TRBV29-1 to TRBJ2-1; 10 bases agree with TRBD1. Per the germline V gene, CDR1 is SQVTM and CDR2 is ANQGSEA. The J segment lost 5 bases and the V segment lost 4 bases, leaving 5 bases of the junction unmatched. The CDR3 runs to 14 residues. Here the CDR3 DNA reads TGCAGCGTTGTACGGGACAGGGGCCACAATGAGCAGTTCTTC. Protein: CSVVRDRGHNEQFF.

The chain carries TRBV3-1 (or the pseudogene TRBV3-2) and TRBJ2-5; 8 nucleotides match TRBD1. After removal of 3 bases from V and 2 bases from J, the junction contained 2 bases not matched to a gene. The germline CDR1 and CDR2 sequences are LGHDT and YNNKEL (reference sequence). The CDR3 extends over 14 amino acids. The CDR3 region is CASSHTGGQETQYF. Written as DNA, the CDR3 is TGTGCCAGCAGCCATACAGGGGGACAAGAGACCCAGTACTTC.

This chain links TRBV15 with TRBJ2-7, with D perhaps matching TRBD1 (6 bases). CDR3 length equals 15 residues. V was clipped by 1 base and J by 2 bases, with 12 bases between them. The V gene's germline CDR1 is LNHNV and CDR2 YYDKDF (reference sequence). In DNA form, the CDR3 reads TGTGCCACCAGCAGAGTTACAGGGACCGCCTACGAGCAGTACTTC. It encodes CATSRVTGTAYEQYF.

This clone has only one observation. The chain carries TRBV24-1 and TRBJ2-3; D remains unclear. Germline V lookup: CDR1 KGHDR, CDR2 SFDVKD. The germline V and J ends were trimmed by 7 bases and 7 bases, with 17 bases remaining between them. CDR3 size: 14 residues. CDR3 sequence (DNA): TGTGCCACCAGGGGTAGTGATGAGGAGTATACGCAGTATTTT. Residues: CATRGSDEEYTQYF.

The chain recombines TRBV7-8 with TRBJ1-4; TRBD1 matches 9 bases. The CDR3 loop spans 16 amino acids. V shed 0 bases and J 4 bases; nucleotides not matched to a gene: 3. CDR1 and CDR2 (germline): SGHVS, FQNEAQ. This chain's CDR3 is CASSLAAGQGNEKLFF. The CDR3 DNA sequence: TGTGCCAGCAGCTTAGCAGCGGGACAGGGTAATGAAAAACTGTTTTTT. The whole variable domain, remainder taken from reference TRBV7-8 and TRBJ1-4, is GAGVSQSPRYKVAKRGQDVALRCDPISGHVSLFWYQQALGQGPEFLTYFQNEAQLDKSGLPSDRFFAERPEGSVSTLKIQRTQQEDSAVYLCASSLAAGQGNEKLFFGSGTQLSVL.

V is TRBV30 and J is TRBJ1-2; possibly TRBD1 for D (6 bases). The length of the CDR3 is 12 residues. Per the germline V gene, CDR1 is GTSNPN and CDR2 is SVGIG (reference sequence). The germline V and J ends were trimmed by 0 bases and 8 bases, with 10 bases remaining between them. The CDR3 bases are TGTGCCTGGAGTGTACTGGACAGCGGCTACACCTTC. Protein: CAWSVLDSGYTF.

A note on this clone: At one of its ends the junction is not consistent with the germline gene, which may arise from a read error. The chain combines TRBV30 with TRBJ1-4; 7 bases map to TRBD1. Looked up from germline, CDR1 is GTSNPN and CDR2 is SVGIG (reference sequence). This CDR3 is built from 9 residues. The CDR3 region is CASWDSLRF. CDR3 DNA sequence: TGTGCCTCCTGGGACAGCCTCCGTTTT. Drawing the rest from reference TRBV30 and TRBJ1-4, the complete variable domain is SQTIHQWPATLVQPVGSPLSLECTVEGTSNPNLYWYRQAAGRGLQLLFYSVGIGQISSEVPQNLSASRPQDRQFILSSKKLLLSDSGFYLCASWDSLRFGSGTQLSVL.

The chain employs TRBV2 and TRBJ1-4; 7 nucleotides agree with TRBD1. Germline V gene data show CDR1 as SNHLY and CDR2 as FYNNEI. This CDR3 is 13 amino acids long. V shed 8 bases and J 3 bases; nucleotides not matched to a gene: 3. As DNA, the CDR3 is TGTGCCAGCTTGGACAGGCCTAATGAAAAACTGTTTTTT. This codes for CASLDRPNEKLFF.

The V gene is TRBV27, the J gene TRBJ1-4; TRBD1 aligns across 8 bases. The CDR3 contains 13 residues. Per germline, CDR1 MNHEY and CDR2 SMNVEV (reference sequence). V dropped 8 bases and J dropped 5; count of bases not matched to a gene: 4. The CDR3 reads CASRTGQNEKLFF. The CDR3 DNA sequence: TGTGCCAGCCGGACAGGGCAAAATGAAAAACTGTTTTTT.

The DNA of the CDR3 is TGTGCCAGCAGTTTATGGCAGGGAGGCTACGAGCAGTACTTC. Translated, it gives CASSLWQGGYEQYF. The chain links TRBV27 to TRBJ2-7; weak D call: TRBD2 (6 bases). CDR1 is MNHEY, CDR2 SMNVEV, per germline (reference sequence). This CDR3 is 14 amino acids long. Trimming shortened V by 1 base and J by 3 bases, and 10 bases separated the two germline ends.

This clone was counted at least ten times. The chain is built from TRBV6-2 or TRBV6-3 and TRBJ2-7; 9 bases fit TRBD2. The CDR3 length is 17 residues. CDR1 is MNHEY and CDR2 is SVGEGT in the germline V gene. J was trimmed by 2 bases and V by 0 bases; bases with no gene match: 8. The CDR3 DNA sequence: TGTGCCAGCAGTTACTCGAGAAGCGGGGGGTCTCCCTACGAGCAGTACTTC. Its protein is CASSYSRSGGSPYEQYF.

This chain connects TRBV6-2 or TRBV6-3 to TRBJ1-5; D perhaps matches TRBD1 (5 bases). Germline loops: CDR1 MNHEY, CDR2 SVGEGT. Trimming took off 4 bases at V and 4 bases at J, with 11 bases between the two ends. The CDR3 has 14 residues. CDR3 in amino acids: CASSLRGSNQPQHF. The CDR3, as DNA: TGTGCCAGCAGTTTACGGGGGTCAAATCAGCCCCAGCATTTT.

The chain has TRBV6-5 and TRBJ1-4, with 9 bases that match TRBD1. The CDR3 is made up of 15 amino acids. Germline V gene lookup returns CDR1 MNHEY and CDR2 SVGAGI. V lost 2 bases to trimming and J lost 4 bases; unmatched junction nucleotides: 2. This chain's CDR3 is CASSYGTGFNEKLFF. DNA for the CDR3: TGTGCCAGCAGTTACGGGACAGGGTTTAATGAAAAACTGTTTTTT.

The rearrangement links TRBV30 to TRBJ2-1; TRBD1 matches at 7 bases. The germline gives CDR1 GTSNPN, CDR2 SVGIG (reference sequence). J gave up 3 bases and V 4 bases, and 3 bases lay outside the gene matches. CDR3 size: 13 residues. CDR3 residues: CAWNPGGYNEQFF. The CDR3 coding sequence is TGTGCCTGGAACCCAGGGGGCTACAATGAGCAGTTCTTC.

V and J are TRBV6-5 and TRBJ2-7; D is unclear. V shed 9 bases and J shed 0 bases, with 6 bases lying between them. This CDR3 has 11 residues. Germline values: CDR1 MNHEY, CDR2 SVGAGI. The CDR3 protein is CARNSSYEQYF. The DNA of the CDR3 is TGTGCCAGAAACAGCTCCTACGAGCAGTACTTC.

The chain joins TRBV6-6 to TRBJ2-1, with 7 positions matching TRBD2. J was trimmed by 2 bases and V by 6 bases; bases with no gene match: 4. This CDR3 contains 14 residues. The V gene's germline CDR1 is MNHNY and CDR2 SVGAGI (reference sequence). In DNA, the CDR3 is TGTGCCAGCAGCTCCGGACTAGCCTACAATGAGCAGTTCTTC. This codes for CASSSGLAYNEQFF.

This rearrangement joins TRBV2 to TRBJ1-2, with TRBD1 identical over 8 bases. V lost 6 bases and J lost 6; bases outside the gene matches: 9. There are 14 residues in the CDR3. The V gene's germline CDR1 is SNHLY and CDR2 FYNNEI. The CDR3 bases are TGTGCCAGCAGAGCGCCAACAGGGGGGCATGGCTACACCTTC. This codes for CASRAPTGGHGYTF.

V is TRBV4-2 and J is TRBJ2-3; 9 nucleotides match TRBD2. After removal of 0 bases from V and 13 bases from J, the junction contained 14 bases not matched to a gene. CDR3 length equals 16 residues. Per germline, CDR1 LGHNA and CDR2 YNFKEQ. The DNA for the CDR3 is TGTGCCAGCAGCCAAGAACAGTCCGTTAGCGGGGGAGGGGAGTATTTT. It codes for CASSQEQSVSGGGEYF.

The chain couples TRBV3-1 (or the pseudogene TRBV3-2) to TRBJ1-1, with 7 nucleotides matching TRBD1. With 5 bases clipped from V and 8 bases from J, the junction kept 5 bases outside the gene matches. The CDR3 is made up of 12 amino acids. CDR1 is LGHDT, CDR2 YNNKEL, per germline (reference sequence). The CDR3 DNA is TGTGCCAGCAGCTACGGACAGGTAGAAGCTTTCTTT. Translated: CASSYGQVEAFF.

This chain links TRBV7-9 with TRBJ1-3; 9 bases match TRBD1. Losses at the gene ends were 5 bases for V and 2 bases for J; bases not matched to a gene: 4. Germline CDR1 SEHNR, CDR2 FQNEAQ (reference sequence). The CDR3 runs to 15 residues. The chain's CDR3 is CASSPQGATGNTIYF. The CDR3 coding sequence is TGTGCCAGCAGCCCACAGGGGGCGACTGGAAACACCATATATTTT.

This chain links TRBV6-6 with TRBJ2-3, with 9 bases lining up with TRBD1. Germline loops: CDR1 MNHNY, CDR2 SVGAGI (reference sequence). This CDR3 contains 18 residues. Losses at the gene ends were 5 bases for V and 1 base for J; bases not matched to a gene: 13. The DNA for the CDR3 is TGTGCCAGCAGTCAGACATTACAGGGGGCCAGTGGCACAGATACGCAGTATTTT. It encodes CASSQTLQGASGTDTQYF.

The J gene is TRBJ1-2, the V gene TRBV19, with a tentative D call TRBD1 (5 bases). Looked up from germline, CDR1 is LNHDA and CDR2 is SQIVND (reference sequence). This CDR3 is 13 amino acids long. Trimming cost V 3 bases and J 3 bases, with 8 bases left between them. CDR3 DNA: TGTGCCAGTAGTATGGGGCTGGACTATGGCTACACCTTC. Its translation: CASSMGLDYGYTF.

The genes are TRBV5-1 and TRBJ2-7; possibly TRBD1 for D (6 bases). This CDR3 comprises 15 residues. Germline-derived CDR1 and CDR2 are SGHRS and YFSETQ. Trimming stripped 1 base from V and 6 bases from J, with 17 bases between. The CDR3 region has the DNA TGCGCCAGCAGCTTGTTAGGGGGAAGTTTGTCCGAGCAGTACTTC. Translating gives CASSLLGGSLSEQYF. Together with reference TRBV5-1 and TRBJ2-7, the CDR3 gives the full variable domain: KAGVTQTPRYLIKTRGQQVTLSCSPISGHRSVSWYQQTPGQGLQFLFEYFSETQRNKGNFPGRFSGRQFSNSRSEMNVSTLELGDSALYLCASSLLGGSLSEQYFGPGTRLTVT.

The V and J genes are TRBV7-3 and TRBJ2-7, with 7 bases aligning to TRBD1. The germline V gene has CDR1 SGHTA and CDR2 FQGTGA. The trim removed 5 bases at V and 5 bases at J, leaving 6 bases unmatched. The CDR3 runs to 13 residues. The DNA of the CDR3 is TGTGCCAGCAGCCAGGGACAGATCCACGAGCAGTACTTC. Translation gives CASSQGQIHEQYF. Full variable domain (outside the CDR3, taken from reference TRBV7-3 and TRBJ2-7): GAGVSQTPSNKVTEKGKYVELRCDPISGHTALYWYRQSLGQGPEFLIYFQGTGAADDSGLPNDRFFAVRPEGSVSTLKIQRTERGDSAVYLCASSQGQIHEQYFGPGTRLTVT.

The V and J genes are TRBV9 and TRBJ1-1, with 9 bases aligning to TRBD1. The CDR3 runs to 16 residues. Germline CDR1 and CDR2: SGDLS and YYNGEE. After removal of 3 bases from V and 3 bases from J, the junction contained 9 bases not matched to a gene. Here the CDR3 DNA reads TGTGCCAGCAGCGCCGAACCCGACAGGGGGGACACTGAAGCTTTCTTT. Translating gives CASSAEPDRGDTEAFF.